This T cell receptor (beta chain) was captured in a study of blood T cell repertoires in COVID-19 (dated by TCRdb to the early 2020s). Study-level background: The collaborator samples originated in the United States, Italy and Spain and spanned the acute and convalescent phases of COVID-19. HLA class I and class II types, where available, came from metadata supplied by the sample provider rather than from assay-based typing. The samples were drawn from two sources: the first 160 participants of the ongoing ImmuneRACE study, and some 1,300 subjects contributed by 6 global collaborators. The material from the prospective study consisted of cDNA or gDNA derived from T cells, B-cell-depleted T cells, or PBMCs. The dataset comprised deeply sampled blood TCRbeta repertoires from subjects exposed to, actively infected with, or recovered from COVID-19. The sample metadata nearly always contained a de-identified subject ID, COVID-19 status, age in years and sex. The repertoires were released in a freely available public database meant as a resource for research on the immune response to SARS-CoV-2.

General findings and caveats noted by the study authors: The quantity of clinical and demographic metadata differed by source and by participant and was supplied without curation.

Collaborating institutions collected whole blood in K2EDTA tubes following their own protocols. For TCRbeta analysis, collaborators shipped samples as frozen whole blood, isolated PBMCs, or DNA extracted from either of those sample types. On this clone itself: This receptor's antigen is unknown. No base quality information exists; no much larger clone differs at one position.

The immunoSEQ Assay, a bias-controlled multiplex PCR, was used to amplify TCRbeta CDR3 regions from genomic DNA. Per the source publication's procedure: Within the assay, amplification of reference gene primers was used to estimate how many nucleated cells each sample contained. To quantify the absolute abundance of each unique TCRbeta CDR3 rearrangement, sequence reads were collapsed and filtered. For each sample, productive Simpson clonality was calculated by taking the square root of Simpson's diversity index across productive rearrangements. Held by TCRdb, this immuneACCESS table contains in-frame sequences only and omits some clones. Under half of the omission traces to an unresolved V gene where checked; the cause of the rest is unknown. V and J calls and clone size are those listed in that table; D and trimming were worked out from the DNA. In this sample the table shows 100,000 to 150,000 clones, roughly 90% of which occur a single time. The ten largest clones add up to about 8% of the sample.

The CDR3 sequence holds 14 residues, the cysteine and phenylalanine included. The read is trimmed to its CDR3 DNA, 42 bases read in frame from base 1. CDR1 LGHDT and CDR2 YNNKEL were looked up in the germline V gene (reference sequence). Deletion took 4 bases off V and 4 bases off J, with a span of 13 bases between the germline ends. The sequence joins TRBV3-1 (or the pseudogene TRBV3-2) to TRBJ1-1, and possibly TRBD1, on 5 matching bases. The receptor's source is a man aged 45-60 years with acute or convalescent COVID-19. Sequences were obtained from peripheral blood. The CDR3 is CASSRSSGLTEAFF. The nucleotide sequence is given as TGTGCCAGCAGCCGCTCTTCAGGGCTCACTGAAGCTTTCTTT.